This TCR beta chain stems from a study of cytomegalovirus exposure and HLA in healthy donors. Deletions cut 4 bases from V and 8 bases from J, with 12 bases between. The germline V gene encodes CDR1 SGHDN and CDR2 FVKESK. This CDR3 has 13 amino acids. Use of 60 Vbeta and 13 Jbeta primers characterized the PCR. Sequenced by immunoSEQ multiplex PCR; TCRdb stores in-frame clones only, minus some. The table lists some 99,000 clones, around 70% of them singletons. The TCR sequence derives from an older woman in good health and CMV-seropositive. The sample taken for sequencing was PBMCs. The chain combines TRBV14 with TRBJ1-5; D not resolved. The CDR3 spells CASSRKYGEPQHF. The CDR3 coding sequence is TGTGCCAGCAGCCGCAAGTACGGTGAGCCCCAGCATTTT.